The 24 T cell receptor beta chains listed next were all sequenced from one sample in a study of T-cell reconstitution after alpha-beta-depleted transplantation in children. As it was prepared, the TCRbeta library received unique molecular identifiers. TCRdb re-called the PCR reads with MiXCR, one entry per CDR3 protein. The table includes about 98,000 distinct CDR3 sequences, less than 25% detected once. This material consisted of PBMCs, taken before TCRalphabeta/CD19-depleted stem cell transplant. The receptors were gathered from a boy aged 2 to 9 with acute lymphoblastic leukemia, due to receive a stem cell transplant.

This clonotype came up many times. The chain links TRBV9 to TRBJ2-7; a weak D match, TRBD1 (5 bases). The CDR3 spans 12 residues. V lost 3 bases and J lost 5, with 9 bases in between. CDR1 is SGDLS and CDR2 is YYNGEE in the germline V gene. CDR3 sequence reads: CASSGAGNEQYF. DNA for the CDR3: TGTGCCAGCAGCGGCGCAGGGAACGAGCAGTACTTC.

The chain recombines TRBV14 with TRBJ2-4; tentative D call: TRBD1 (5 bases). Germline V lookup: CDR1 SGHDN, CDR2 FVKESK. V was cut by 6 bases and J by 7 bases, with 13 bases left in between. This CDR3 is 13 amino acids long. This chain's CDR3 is CASRIQGSNIQYF. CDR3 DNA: TGTGCCAGCAGGATCCAGGGATCGAACATTCAGTACTTC.

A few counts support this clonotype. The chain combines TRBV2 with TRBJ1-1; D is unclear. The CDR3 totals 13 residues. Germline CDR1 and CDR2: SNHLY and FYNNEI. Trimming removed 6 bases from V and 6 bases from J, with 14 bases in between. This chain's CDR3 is CASSEMGTAEAFF. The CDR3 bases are TGTGCCAGCAGCGAAATGGGAACCGCTGAAGCTTTCTTT.

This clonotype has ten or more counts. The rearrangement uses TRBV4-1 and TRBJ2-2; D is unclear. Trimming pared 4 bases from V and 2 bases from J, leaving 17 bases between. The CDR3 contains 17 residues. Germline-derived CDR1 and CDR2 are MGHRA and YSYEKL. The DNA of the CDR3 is TGCGCCAGCAGCCTATCTACCCCCCCGTCTAACACCGGGGAGCTGTTTTTT. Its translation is CASSLSTPPSNTGELFF.

The CDR3 nucleotides are TGCGCCAGCACCCCGGGTCCGGAGGCCACTGAAGCTTTCTTT. Its translation: CASTPGPEATEAFF. This chain connects TRBV5-1 to TRBJ1-1; no reliable D call. Germline V gives CDR1 SGHRS, CDR2 YFSETQ. V gave up 6 bases and J gave up 4 bases, with 16 bases separating them. The CDR3 sequence is 14 residues long.

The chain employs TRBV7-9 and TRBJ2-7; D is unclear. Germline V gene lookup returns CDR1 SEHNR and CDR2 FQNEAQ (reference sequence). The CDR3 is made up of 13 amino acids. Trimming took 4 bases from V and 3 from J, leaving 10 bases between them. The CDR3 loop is CASSSRTLYEQYF. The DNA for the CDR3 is TGTGCCAGCAGCTCAAGGACCCTCTACGAGCAGTACTTC. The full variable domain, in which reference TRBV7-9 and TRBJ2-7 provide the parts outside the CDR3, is DTGVSQNPRHKITKRGQNVTFRCDPISEHNRLYWYRQTLGQGPEFLTYFQNEAQLEKSRLLSDRFSAERPKGSFSTLEIQRTEQGDSAMYLCASSSRTLYEQYFGPGTRLTVT.

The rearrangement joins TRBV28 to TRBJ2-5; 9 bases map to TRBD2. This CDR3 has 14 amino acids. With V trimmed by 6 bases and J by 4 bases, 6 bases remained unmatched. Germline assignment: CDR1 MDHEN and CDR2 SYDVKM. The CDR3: CASRTAGGVETQYF. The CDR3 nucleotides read TGTGCCAGCAGGACTGCGGGGGGGGTAGAGACCCAGTACTTC.

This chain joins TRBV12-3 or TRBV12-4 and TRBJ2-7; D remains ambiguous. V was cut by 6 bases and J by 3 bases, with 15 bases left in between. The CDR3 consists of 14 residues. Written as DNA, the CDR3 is TGTGCCAGCAGCTTCCTCGGTCCGAACTACGAGCAGTACTTC. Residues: CASSFLGPNYEQYF.

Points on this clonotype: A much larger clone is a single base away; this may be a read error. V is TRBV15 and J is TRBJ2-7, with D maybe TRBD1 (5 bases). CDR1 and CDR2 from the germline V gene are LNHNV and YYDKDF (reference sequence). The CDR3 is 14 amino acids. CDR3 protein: CAPSPHDSPYEQYF. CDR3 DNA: TGTGCCCCCAGCCCACACGACAGCCCCTACGAGCAGTACTTC. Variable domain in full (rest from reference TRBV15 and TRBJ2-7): DAMVIQNPRYQVTQFGKPVTLSCSQTLNHNVMYWYQQKSSQAPKLLFHYYDKDFNNEADTPDNFQSRRPNTSFCFLDIRSPGLGDTAMYLCAPSPHDSPYEQYFGPGTRLTVT.

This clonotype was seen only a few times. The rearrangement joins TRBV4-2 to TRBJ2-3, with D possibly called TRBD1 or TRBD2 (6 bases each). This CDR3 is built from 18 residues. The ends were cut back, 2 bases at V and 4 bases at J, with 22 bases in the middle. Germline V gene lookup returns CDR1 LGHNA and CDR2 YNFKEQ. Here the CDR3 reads CASSQSGDGGAYPDTQYF. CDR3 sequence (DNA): TGTGCCAGCAGCCAATCAGGGGACGGAGGGGCCTATCCAGATACGCAGTATTTT.

CDR3 sequence reads: CASSQAPGERYEQYF. As DNA, the CDR3 is TGTGCCAGCAGCCAAGCCCCAGGGGAGCGCTACGAGCAGTACTTC. This chain uses TRBV3-1 with TRBJ2-7; weak D call: TRBD1 (6 bases). The CDR3 has 15 amino acids. The V and J ends lost 1 base and 3 bases respectively, with 13 bases between them. Germline CDR1 reads LGHDT; CDR2 reads YNNKEL (reference sequence).

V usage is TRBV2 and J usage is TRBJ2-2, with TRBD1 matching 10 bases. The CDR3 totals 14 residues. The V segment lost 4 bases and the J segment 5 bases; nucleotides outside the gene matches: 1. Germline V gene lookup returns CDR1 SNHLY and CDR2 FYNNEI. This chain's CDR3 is CASSGQGATGELFF. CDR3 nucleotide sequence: TGTGCCAGCAGTGGACAGGGGGCTACCGGGGAGCTGTTTTTT.

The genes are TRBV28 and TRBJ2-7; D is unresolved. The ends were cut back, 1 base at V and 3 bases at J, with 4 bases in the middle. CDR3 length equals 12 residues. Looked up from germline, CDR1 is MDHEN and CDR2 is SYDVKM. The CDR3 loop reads CASSLLSYEQYF. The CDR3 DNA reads TGTGCCAGCAGTTTATTAAGCTACGAGCAGTACTTC.

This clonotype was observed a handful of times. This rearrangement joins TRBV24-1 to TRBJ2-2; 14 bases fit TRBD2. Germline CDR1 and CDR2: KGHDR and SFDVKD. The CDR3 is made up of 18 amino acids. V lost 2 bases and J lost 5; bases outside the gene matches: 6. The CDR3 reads CATSDYRLAGGRTGELFF. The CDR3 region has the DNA TGTGCCACCAGTGATTACCGACTAGCGGGAGGGAGGACCGGGGAGCTGTTTTTT.

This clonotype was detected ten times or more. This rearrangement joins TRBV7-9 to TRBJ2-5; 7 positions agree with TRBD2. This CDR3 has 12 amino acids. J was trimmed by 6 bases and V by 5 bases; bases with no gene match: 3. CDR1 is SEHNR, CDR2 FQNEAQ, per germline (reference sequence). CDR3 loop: CASSRGEKTQYF. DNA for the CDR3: TGTGCCAGCAGCCGGGGGGAGAAGACCCAGTACTTC. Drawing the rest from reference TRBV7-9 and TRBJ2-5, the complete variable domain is DTGVSQNPRHKITKRGQNVTFRCDPISEHNRLYWYRQTLGQGPEFLTYFQNEAQLEKSRLLSDRFSAERPKGSFSTLEIQRTEQGDSAMYLCASSRGEKTQYFGPGTRLLVL.

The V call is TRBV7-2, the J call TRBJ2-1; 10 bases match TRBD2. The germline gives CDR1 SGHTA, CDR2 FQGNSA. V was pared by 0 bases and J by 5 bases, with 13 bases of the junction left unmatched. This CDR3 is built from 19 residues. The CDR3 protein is CASSLARTSGQGGDNEQFF. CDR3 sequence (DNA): TGTGCCAGCAGCTTAGCTAGGACTAGCGGACAGGGAGGGGACAATGAGCAGTTCTTC.

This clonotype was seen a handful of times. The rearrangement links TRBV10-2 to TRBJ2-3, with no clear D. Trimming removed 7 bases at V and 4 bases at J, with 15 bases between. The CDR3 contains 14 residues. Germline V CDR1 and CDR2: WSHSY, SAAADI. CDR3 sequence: CASTGFKKADTQYF. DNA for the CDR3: TGCGCCAGCACAGGATTCAAGAAAGCAGATACGCAGTATTTT.

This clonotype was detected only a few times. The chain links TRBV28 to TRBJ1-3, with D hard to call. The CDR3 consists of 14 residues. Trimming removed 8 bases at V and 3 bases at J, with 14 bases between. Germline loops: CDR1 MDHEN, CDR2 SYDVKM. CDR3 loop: CASGPLVFGNTIYF. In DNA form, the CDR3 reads TGTGCCAGCGGCCCCTTGGTTTTTGGAAACACCATATATTTT.

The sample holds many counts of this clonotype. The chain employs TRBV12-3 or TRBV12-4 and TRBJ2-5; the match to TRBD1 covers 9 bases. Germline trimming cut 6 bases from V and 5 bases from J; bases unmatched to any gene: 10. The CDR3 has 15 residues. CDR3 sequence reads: CASSLGQGVRETQYF. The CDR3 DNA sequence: TGTGCCAGCAGCCTGGGACAGGGCGTTCGGGAGACCCAGTACTTC.

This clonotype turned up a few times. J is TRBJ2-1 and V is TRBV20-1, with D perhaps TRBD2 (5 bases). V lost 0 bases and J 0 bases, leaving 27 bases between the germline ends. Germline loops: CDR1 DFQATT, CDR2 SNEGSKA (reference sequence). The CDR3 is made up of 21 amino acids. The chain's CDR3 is CSARDNGIGGAEYSSYNEQFF. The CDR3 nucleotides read TGCAGTGCTAGAGATAATGGCATCGGCGGAGCGGAGTATAGCTCCTACAATGAGCAGTTCTTC.

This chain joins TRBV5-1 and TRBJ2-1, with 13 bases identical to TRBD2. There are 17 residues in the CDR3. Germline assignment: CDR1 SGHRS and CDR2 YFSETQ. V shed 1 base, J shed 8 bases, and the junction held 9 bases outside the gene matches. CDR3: CASSLPRTSGSADEQFF. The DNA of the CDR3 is TGCGCCAGCAGCTTGCCAAGGACTAGCGGGAGTGCGGATGAGCAGTTCTTC.

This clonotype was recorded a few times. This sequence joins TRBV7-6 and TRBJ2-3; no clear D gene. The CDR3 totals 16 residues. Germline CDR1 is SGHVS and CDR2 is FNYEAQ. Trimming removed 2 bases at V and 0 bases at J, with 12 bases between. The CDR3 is CASSLRPEPSTDTQYF. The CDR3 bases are TGTGCCAGCAGCTTACGTCCGGAGCCTAGCACAGATACGCAGTATTTT. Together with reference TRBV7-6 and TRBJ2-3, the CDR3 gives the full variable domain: GAGVSQSPRYKVTKRGQDVALRCDPISGHVSLYWYRQALGQGPEFLTYFNYEAQQDKSGLPNDRFSAERPEGSISTLTIQRTEQRDSAMYRCASSLRPEPSTDTQYFGPGTRLTVL.

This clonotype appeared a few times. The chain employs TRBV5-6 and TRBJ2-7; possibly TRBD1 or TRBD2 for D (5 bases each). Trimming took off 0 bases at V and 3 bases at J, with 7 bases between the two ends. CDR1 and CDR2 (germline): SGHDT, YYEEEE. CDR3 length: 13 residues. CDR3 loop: CASSLGDRYEQYF. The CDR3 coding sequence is TGTGCCAGCAGCTTGGGGGACCGCTACGAGCAGTACTTC.

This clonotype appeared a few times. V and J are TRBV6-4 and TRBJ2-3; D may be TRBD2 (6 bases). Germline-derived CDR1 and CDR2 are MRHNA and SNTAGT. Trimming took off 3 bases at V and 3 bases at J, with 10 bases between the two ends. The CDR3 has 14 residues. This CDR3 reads CASSEESGTDTQYF. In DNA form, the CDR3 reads TGTGCCAGCAGTGAGGAAAGCGGGACAGATACGCAGTATTTT.